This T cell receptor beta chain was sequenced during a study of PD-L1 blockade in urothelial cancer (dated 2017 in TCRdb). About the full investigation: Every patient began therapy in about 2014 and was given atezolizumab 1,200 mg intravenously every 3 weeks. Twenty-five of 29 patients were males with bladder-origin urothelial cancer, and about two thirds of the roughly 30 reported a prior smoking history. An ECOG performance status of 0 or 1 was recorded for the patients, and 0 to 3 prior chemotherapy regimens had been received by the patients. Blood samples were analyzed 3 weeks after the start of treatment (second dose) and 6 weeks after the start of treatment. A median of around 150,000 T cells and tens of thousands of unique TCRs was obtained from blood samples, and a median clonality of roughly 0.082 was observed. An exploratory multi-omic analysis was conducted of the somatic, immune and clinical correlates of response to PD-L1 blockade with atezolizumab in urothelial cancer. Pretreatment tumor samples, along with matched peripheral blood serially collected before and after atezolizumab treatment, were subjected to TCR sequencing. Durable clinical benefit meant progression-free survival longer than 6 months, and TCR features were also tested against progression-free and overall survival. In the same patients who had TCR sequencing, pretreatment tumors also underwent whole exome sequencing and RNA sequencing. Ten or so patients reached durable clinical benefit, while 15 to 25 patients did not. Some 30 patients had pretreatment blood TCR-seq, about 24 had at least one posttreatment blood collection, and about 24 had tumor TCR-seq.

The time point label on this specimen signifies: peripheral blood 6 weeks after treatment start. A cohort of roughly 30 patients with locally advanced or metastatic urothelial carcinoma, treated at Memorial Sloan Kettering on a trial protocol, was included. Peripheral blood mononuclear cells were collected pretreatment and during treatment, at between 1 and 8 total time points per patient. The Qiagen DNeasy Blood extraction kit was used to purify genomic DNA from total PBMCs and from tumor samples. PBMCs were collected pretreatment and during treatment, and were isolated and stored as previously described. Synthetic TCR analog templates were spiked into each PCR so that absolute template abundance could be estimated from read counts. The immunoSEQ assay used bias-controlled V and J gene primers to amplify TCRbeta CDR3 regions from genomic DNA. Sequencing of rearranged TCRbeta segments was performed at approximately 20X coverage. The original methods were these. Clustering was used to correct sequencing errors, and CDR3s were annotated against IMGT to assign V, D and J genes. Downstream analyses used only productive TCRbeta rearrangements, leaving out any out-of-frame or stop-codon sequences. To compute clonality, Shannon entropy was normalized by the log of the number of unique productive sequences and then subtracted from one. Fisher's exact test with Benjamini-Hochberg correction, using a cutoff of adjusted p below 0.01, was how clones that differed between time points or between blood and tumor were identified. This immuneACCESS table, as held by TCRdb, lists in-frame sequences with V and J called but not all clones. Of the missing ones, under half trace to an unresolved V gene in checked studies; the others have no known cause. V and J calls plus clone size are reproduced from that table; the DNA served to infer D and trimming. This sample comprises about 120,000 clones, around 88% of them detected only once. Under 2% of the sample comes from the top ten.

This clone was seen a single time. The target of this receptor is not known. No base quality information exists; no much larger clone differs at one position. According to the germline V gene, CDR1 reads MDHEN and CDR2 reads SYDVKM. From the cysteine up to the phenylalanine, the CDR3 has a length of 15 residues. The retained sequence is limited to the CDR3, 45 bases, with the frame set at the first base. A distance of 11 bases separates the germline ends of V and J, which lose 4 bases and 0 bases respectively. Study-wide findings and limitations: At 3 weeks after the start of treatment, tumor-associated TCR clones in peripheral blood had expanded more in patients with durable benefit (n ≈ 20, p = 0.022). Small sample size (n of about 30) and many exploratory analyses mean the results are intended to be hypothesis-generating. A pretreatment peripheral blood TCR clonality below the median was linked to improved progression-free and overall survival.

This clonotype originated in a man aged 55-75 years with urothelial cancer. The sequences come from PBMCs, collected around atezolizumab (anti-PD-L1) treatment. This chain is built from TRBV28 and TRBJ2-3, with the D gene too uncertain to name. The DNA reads TGTGCCAGCAGTTCGACGCCGACTAGCACAGATACGCAGTATTTT. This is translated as CASSSTPTSTDTQYF.